These 23 T cell receptor beta chains were sequenced from one sample in a study of blood T cell repertoires in COVID-19. TCRdb's copy holds only in-frame clones and misses some; the assay was immunoSEQ multiplex PCR. The sample consists of 140,000 or so clones, roughly 84% of them appearing once. Sequences were obtained from peripheral blood. The receptors shown here come from a human donor in a cohort sampled during active COVID-19.

The rearrangement joins TRBV5-1 to TRBJ2-1, with 11 bases matching TRBD2. Trimming took 4 bases from V and 0 from J; bases not matched to a gene: 15. Germline V gives CDR1 SGHRS, CDR2 YFSETQ. CDR3 length equals 20 residues. The CDR3 is CASSGVGSGRAIVSYNEQFF. The CDR3 nucleotides read TGCGCCAGCAGCGGGGTGGGTAGCGGGAGGGCCATTGTCTCCTACAATGAGCAGTTCTTC.

V gene TRBV23-1 combines with J gene TRBJ2-7; D is unresolved. TRBV23-1 is marked as an open reading frame, function uncertain. There are 16 residues in the CDR3. Trimming took 4 bases from V and 4 from J, leaving 20 bases between them. The DNA of the CDR3 is TGCGCCAGCAGTCCGGTTTTCGCGGTGGTGGGTTACGAGCAGTACTTC. Protein: CASSPVFAVVGYEQYF.

The V and J genes are TRBV21-1 and TRBJ1-1; the D call in the table, TRBD1, was not verified against the DNA. TRBV21-1 is a listed pseudogene. The CDR3 is 16 residues long. The CDR3 loop reads CASSKAGTGGSTEAFF. The CDR3 region has the DNA TGTGCCAGCAGCAAAGCCGGGACAGGGGGGAGTACTGAAGCTTTCTTT.

The chain recombines TRBV5-1 with TRBJ2-3, with 7 bases that match TRBD2. V gave up 2 bases and J gave up 6 bases; unmatched junction bases: 9. Germline V gives CDR1 SGHRS, CDR2 YFSETQ. The length of the CDR3 is 15 residues. In nucleotides, the CDR3 is TGCGCCAGCAGCTTAGGAGTTGCGGGAGCGGATACGCAGTATTTT. This codes for CASSLGVAGADTQYF.

The J gene is TRBJ2-7, the V gene TRBV23-1; D is perhaps TRBD2 (5 bases). TRBV23-1 is an open reading frame whose function is uncertain. The CDR3 totals 16 residues. The V gene lost 8 bases and the J gene lost 3 bases, with 23 bases spanning the gap. The CDR3 sequence is CASGSRFIPDYYEQYV. In nucleotides, the CDR3 is TGCGCCAGCGGGAGCCGCTTCATCCCTGATTACTACGAGCAGTACGTC.

This chain connects TRBV30 to TRBJ2-7; a possible D gene is TRBD2 (5 bases). Germline CDR1 and CDR2: GTSNPN and SVGIG (reference sequence). The CDR3 length is 13 residues. V was pared by 2 bases and J by 0 bases, with 8 bases between. The CDR3, as DNA: TGTGCCTGGAGTCAGGACTTCTCCTACGAGCAGTACTTC. It specifies CAWSQDFSYEQYF.

The rearrangement joins TRBV7-9 to TRBJ1-1, with 7 nucleotides matching TRBD1. V shed 4 bases, J shed 3 bases, and the junction held 5 bases outside the gene matches. Germline lookup yields CDR1 SEHNR and CDR2 FQNEAQ (reference sequence). The CDR3 contains 14 residues. The CDR3: CASSSPGGHTEAFF. The CDR3 DNA reads TGTGCCAGCAGCTCCCCAGGGGGGCACACTGAAGCTTTCTTT.

This chain joins TRBV28 and TRBJ1-2, with 10 bases that match TRBD1. Trimming at V came to 5 bases and at J to 5 bases, leaving 8 bases not matched to a gene. The CDR3 covers 15 residues. In germline, CDR1 is MDHEN, CDR2 SYDVKM. In nucleotides, the CDR3 is TGTGCCAGCAGTCGCCGACAGGGGGCCGGGTATGGCTACACCTTC. Translating gives CASSRRQGAGYGYTF.

The rearrangement uses TRBV6-5 and TRBJ2-3, with D possibly matching TRBD2 (6 bases). Per the germline V gene, CDR1 is MNHEY and CDR2 is SVGAGI. The CDR3 is 10 residues long. In DNA, the CDR3 is TGTCGGAGCGGGTTAGATACGCAGTATTTT. It specifies CRSGLDTQYF.

The chain links TRBV30 to TRBJ1-1; D is perhaps TRBD1 (5 bases). Germline V gene sequence: CDR1 GTSNPN, CDR2 SVGIG (reference sequence). V was cut by 0 bases and J by 1 base, with 12 bases left in between. The CDR3 runs to 15 residues. The CDR3: CAWSVLITGNTEAFF. In nucleotides, the CDR3 is TGTGCCTGGAGTGTACTAATCACAGGGAACACTGAAGCTTTCTTT.

This chain connects TRBV2 to TRBJ1-1; tentative D call: TRBD1 (6 bases). The CDR3 contains 13 residues. Germline V gene lookup returns CDR1 SNHLY and CDR2 FYNNEI. Trimming removed 6 bases at V and 6 bases at J, with 14 bases between. The CDR3 sequence: CASSPIQGSEAFF. CDR3 DNA sequence: TGTGCCAGCAGCCCCATCCAGGGGTCTGAAGCTTTCTTT.

This clone was seen only a few times. The rearrangement links TRBV30 to TRBJ1-6; D not certain. Germline CDR1 GTSNPN, CDR2 SVGIG (reference sequence). Trimming removed 3 bases from V and 5 bases from J, with 11 bases in between. The CDR3 is made up of 14 amino acids. The CDR3 bases are TGTGCCTGGAGCCTACCGCTTAATAATTCACCCCTCCACTTT. Translation gives CAWSLPLNNSPLHF.

J is TRBJ1-5 and V is TRBV2; D is possibly TRBD1 (5 bases). Germline CDR1 and CDR2: SNHLY and FYNNEI. CDR3 length: 12 amino acids. Trimming shortened V by 6 bases and J by 7 bases, and 10 bases separated the two germline ends. The CDR3 spells CASRKGVQPQHF. CDR3 nucleotides: TGTGCCAGCAGGAAAGGGGTGCAGCCCCAGCATTTT.

This clone was detected only once. This CDR3 reads CSAQTGTRTEAFF. Here the CDR3 DNA reads TGCAGCGCTCAAACAGGGACCCGGACTGAAGCTTTCTTT. The chain uses TRBV29-1 and TRBJ1-1, with TRBD1 as a possible D gene (6 bases). With 7 bases removed from V and 5 bases from J, the gap between germline ends came to 17 bases. CDR1 and CDR2 from the germline V gene are SQVTM and ANQGSEA. This CDR3 has 13 residues.

The chain combines TRBV9 with TRBJ2-2; D is perhaps TRBD2 (5 bases). The CDR3 spans 17 residues. The V gene lost 8 bases and the J gene lost 6 bases, with 26 bases spanning the gap. The germline V gene has CDR1 SGDLS and CDR2 YYNGEE. CDR3 nucleotides: TGTGCCAGTCCGTCCCCGATCGGGGTCCGGAGCTCCGGGGAGCTGTTTTTT. It specifies CASPSPIGVRSSGELFF.

This clone was recorded only once. This chain connects TRBV7-9 to TRBJ1-1; TRBD1 is a possible D gene (6 bases). The CDR3 spans 15 residues. Germline CDR1 SEHNR, CDR2 FQNEAQ (reference sequence). The V end was cut by 1 base, the J end by 7 bases, with 16 bases between. The CDR3 DNA follows: TGTGCCAGCAGCTTAGGAGTCAGGCAGGGGTTTGAAGCTTTCTTT. It specifies CASSLGVRQGFEAFF.

J is TRBJ2-2 and V is TRBV7-3; 7 bases are shared with TRBD1. Trimming removed 4 bases from V and 6 bases from J; junction bases left unmatched: 5. Germline CDR1 and CDR2: SGHTA and FQGTGA. This CDR3 spans 14 amino acids. The CDR3, as DNA: TGTGCCAGCAGCTCTCCAGGGGGACCCGGGGAGCTGTTTTTT. Its protein product is CASSSPGGPGELFF.

The chain combines TRBV6-1 with TRBJ2-3; the match to TRBD2 covers 8 bases. The CDR3 length is 18 residues. CDR1 is MNHNS, CDR2 SASEGT, per germline. With 3 bases clipped from V and 4 bases from J, the junction kept 15 bases outside the gene matches. CDR3 in amino acids: CASSDINPIRTSPDTQYF. Written as DNA, the CDR3 is TGTGCCAGCAGTGACATTAACCCGATTCGGACTAGCCCAGATACGCAGTATTTT.

The chain carries TRBV10-3 and TRBJ2-3, with 9 bases aligning to TRBD2. CDR3 length equals 16 residues. The trim removed 10 bases at V and 1 base at J, leaving 12 bases unmatched. CDR1 is ENHRY and CDR2 is SYGVKD in the germline V gene. This CDR3 is CANPETVAGGTDTQYF. DNA for the CDR3: TGTGCCAACCCCGAGACGGTAGCGGGGGGCACAGATACGCAGTATTTT.

The chain is built from TRBV4-2 and TRBJ2-1; 9 nucleotides line up with TRBD2. The CDR3 length is 17 residues. Per the germline V gene, CDR1 is LGHNA and CDR2 is YNFKEQ. With V trimmed by 0 bases and J by 1 base, 4 bases remained unmatched. The CDR3 is CASSQDSGSGSYNEQFF. For the CDR3, the DNA is TGTGCCAGCAGCCAAGATAGCGGGAGCGGATCCTACAATGAGCAGTTCTTC.

This rearrangement joins TRBV30 to TRBJ2-7; a weak D match, TRBD1 (5 bases). The CDR3 consists of 13 residues. Trimming pared 1 base from V and 2 bases from J, leaving 9 bases between. CDR1 GTSNPN and CDR2 SVGIG come from the germline V gene (reference sequence). The CDR3 spells CAWSGQLAYEQYF. The CDR3 bases are TGTGCCTGGAGTGGACAGCTAGCCTACGAGCAGTACTTC.

The CDR3 region has the DNA TGTGCCAGCAGCCAACTTCCGGACACCCGCTATGGCTACACCTTC. Residues: CASSQLPDTRYGYTF. The V gene is TRBV3-1 (or the pseudogene TRBV3-2), the J gene TRBJ1-2, with D possibly matching TRBD1 (5 bases). Germline CDR1 LGHDT, CDR2 YNNKEL (reference sequence). This CDR3 spans 15 amino acids. Trimming pared 2 bases from V and 4 bases from J, leaving 14 bases between.

The gene calls are TRBV2 and TRBJ1-5, with TRBD1 matching 7 bases. J was trimmed by 1 base and V by 4 bases; bases with no gene match: 7. Germline values: CDR1 SNHLY, CDR2 FYNNEI. The CDR3 runs to 16 residues. The CDR3 bases are TGTGCCAGCAGTGTACAAGGGGGCCGGAGCAATCAGCCCCAGCATTTT. Amino acids: CASSVQGGRSNQPQHF.